A single sample gave rise to the 26 T cell receptor beta chains below, sequenced in a study of cytomegalovirus exposure and HLA in healthy donors. The PCR made use of 60 Vbeta and 13 Jbeta primers. Data came from immunoSEQ multiplex PCR; TCRdb stores just in-frame clones and leaves some out. Of approximately 160,000 clones listed, 65% to 85% were seen once; the top ten hold approximately 3%. The sample comprised PBMCs. The receptors come from a woman in her fifties or sixties in good health and CMV-seropositive.

The V call is TRBV6-5, the J call TRBJ1-2; the match to TRBD1 covers 9 bases. Germline CDR1 is MNHEY and CDR2 is SVGAGI. J lost 8 bases, V lost 5 bases, and 9 bases had no gene match. The CDR3 runs to 14 residues. The CDR3, as DNA: TGTGCCAGCAGTCCCGGGACAGGGCTCGGAGGCTACACCTTC. Translation: CASSPGTGLGGYTF.

This CDR3 is CASSRDSYQPQHF. CDR3 bases: TGTGCCAGCAGCCGGGACAGTTATCAGCCCCAGCATTTT. This chain joins TRBV7-2 and TRBJ1-5; 7 positions match TRBD1. This CDR3 spans 13 amino acids. Germline V gene lookup returns CDR1 SGHTA and CDR2 FQGNSA. The V and J ends lost 5 bases and 5 bases, in that order; junction bases with no gene match: 3.

This clone has only a few counts. CDR3 loop: CAISDLGQGNTEAFF. DNA for the CDR3: TGTGCCATCAGTGACCTTGGACAGGGGAACACTGAAGCTTTCTTT. The J gene is TRBJ1-1, the V gene TRBV10-3, with 8 nucleotides matching TRBD1. In germline, CDR1 is ENHRY, CDR2 SYGVKD. J was trimmed by 1 base and V by 3 bases; bases with no gene match: 4. This CDR3 spans 15 amino acids.

In this sample, this clone turned up a few times. The chain joins TRBV11-2 to TRBJ2-2; TRBD1 is a possible D gene (5 bases). Germline V gene sequence: CDR1 SGHAT, CDR2 FQNNGV. The ends were cut back, 5 bases at V and 0 bases at J, with 10 bases in the middle. The CDR3 length is 15 residues. In DNA, the CDR3 is TGTGCCAGCAGCAGACAGATTGCGAACACCGGGGAGCTGTTTTTT. It encodes CASSRQIANTGELFF.

Note on this clone: A read error may produce the germline difference seen at one junction end. The CDR3 DNA is TGTGCCAGCAGATTAGCGGGGGGGGGCTACGAGCAGTACTTC. Its protein product is CASRLAGGGYEQYF. The chain joins TRBV11-2 to TRBJ2-7; TRBD2 agrees at 11 bases. The CDR3 has 14 amino acids. Per germline, CDR1 SGHAT and CDR2 FQNNGV.

The chain couples TRBV9 to TRBJ2-1; 12 bases fit TRBD2. V lost 4 bases, J lost 7 bases, and 9 bases stayed unmatched. CDR3 length: 16 residues. From germline, CDR1 is SGDLS and CDR2 YYNGEE. The CDR3 sequence is CASSLQGTSGLNEQFF. In DNA form, the CDR3 reads TGTGCCAGCAGCCTTCAAGGGACTAGCGGGCTAAATGAGCAGTTCTTC.

This clone turned up a few times. The rearrangement joins TRBV7-2 to TRBJ1-6, with D perhaps TRBD1 (6 bases). The CDR3 totals 15 residues. Germline V CDR1 and CDR2: SGHTA, FQGNSA. Trimming cost V 5 bases and J 4 bases, with 12 bases left between them. The CDR3, as DNA: TGTGCCAGCAGCCAGACAGGTGTTTATAATTCACCCCTCCACTTT. Protein product: CASSQTGVYNSPLHF.

The chain carries TRBV7-9 and TRBJ2-5; D is unclear. Germline CDR1 reads SEHNR; CDR2 reads FQNEAQ (reference sequence). V shed 5 bases and J shed 2 bases, with 9 bases lying between them. The CDR3 extends over 13 amino acids. CDR3: CASSPYSQETQYF. The CDR3 coding sequence is TGTGCCAGCAGCCCCTACTCTCAAGAGACCCAGTACTTC.

The V call is TRBV19, the J call TRBJ1-2, with 7 nucleotides matching TRBD1. V dropped 4 bases and J dropped 0; count of bases not matched to a gene: 5. This CDR3 contains 15 residues. Germline V gene sequence: CDR1 LNHDA, CDR2 SQIVND (reference sequence). CDR3 in amino acids: CASSTGQASNYGYTF. The CDR3 DNA reads as TGTGCCAGTAGTACAGGACAGGCTTCTAACTATGGCTACACCTTC. The variable domain in full, with the rest retrieved from reference TRBV19 and TRBJ1-2, is DGGITQSPKYLFRKEGQNVTLSCEQNLNHDAMYWYRQDPGQGLRLIYYSQIVNDFQKGDIAEGYSVSREKKESFPLTVTSAQKNPTAFYLCASSTGQASNYGYTFGSGTRLTVV.

CDR3 region: CASSRQGAGEAFF. CDR3 nucleotides: TGTGCCAGCAGTCGACAGGGGGCCGGTGAAGCTTTCTTT. The chain combines TRBV6-6 with TRBJ1-1; 10 bases match TRBD1. This CDR3 comprises 13 residues. Trimming removed 5 bases from V and 7 bases from J; junction bases left unmatched: 4. Germline V CDR1 and CDR2: MNHNY, SVGAGI (reference sequence).

Only a few counts were recorded for this clone. J is TRBJ2-7 and V is TRBV29-1; D gene unclear. Trimming cost V 4 bases and J 6 bases, with 10 bases left between them. Germline V lookup: CDR1 SQVTM, CDR2 ANQGSEA. This CDR3 contains 11 residues. CDR3 region: CSVGEWSEQYF. The CDR3 DNA reads TGCAGCGTTGGAGAATGGAGCGAGCAGTACTTC.

This clone was detected only a few times. The rearrangement uses TRBV5-6 and TRBJ2-1; D possibly corresponds to TRBD1 (6 bases). This CDR3 contains 16 residues. V was cut by 4 bases and J by 10 bases, with 24 bases left in between. Germline assignment: CDR1 SGHDT and CDR2 YYEEEE. The CDR3 sequence: CASSLRQAGLSTEQFF. CDR3 bases: TGTGCCAGCAGCCTGAGACAGGCCGGTCTGAGCACCGAGCAGTTCTTC.

This clone was detected a few times. The V call is TRBV5-1, the J call TRBJ1-2; 8 nucleotides match TRBD1. V was clipped by 0 bases and J by 6 bases; unmatched bases: 7. Per the germline V gene, CDR1 is SGHRS and CDR2 is YFSETQ. CDR3 length: 15 residues. DNA of the CDR3: TGCGCCAGCAGCTTGGCGGCAGGGGGCCTGGATGGCTACACCTTC. This gives the protein CASSLAAGGLDGYTF.

The chain uses TRBV6-1 and TRBJ2-4, with D perhaps TRBD1 (6 bases). Trimming cost V 2 bases and J 7 bases, with 15 bases left between them. CDR3 size: 15 residues. Per the germline V gene, CDR1 is MNHNS and CDR2 is SASEGT. The CDR3 is CASSEPGTTDNIQYF. The CDR3 region has the DNA TGTGCCAGCAGTGAACCCGGGACAACGGACAACATTCAGTACTTC.

CDR3 protein: CASSLGLITGELFF. CDR3 DNA: TGTGCCAGCAGCTTAGGGCTTATTACCGGGGAGCTGTTTTTT. The gene calls are TRBV7-6 and TRBJ2-2, with D unresolved. This CDR3 has 14 residues. Germline CDR1 SGHVS, CDR2 FNYEAQ. V was trimmed by 1 base and J by 5 bases, leaving 8 bases between them.

The V and J genes are TRBV2 and TRBJ2-2; weak D call: TRBD1 (5 bases). Germline V gene lookup returns CDR1 SNHLY and CDR2 FYNNEI. Trimming removed 6 bases from V and 1 base from J, with 9 bases in between. The CDR3 runs 14 residues. CDR3 sequence: CASRKDMNTGELFF. CDR3 in DNA: TGTGCCAGCAGGAAGGACATGAACACCGGGGAGCTGTTTTTT.

This chain links TRBV5-1 with TRBJ2-7, with 11 bases that match TRBD2. CDR1 and CDR2 (germline): SGHRS, YFSETQ. CDR3 length equals 13 residues. Trimming took 4 bases from V and 5 from J; bases not matched to a gene: 2. DNA for the CDR3: TGCGCCAGCAGCCTACTAGCGGGGGACGAGCAGTACTTC. This gives the protein CASSLLAGDEQYF.

The chain links TRBV5-6 to TRBJ2-3; D is possibly TRBD2 (6 bases). This CDR3 is built from 15 residues. V lost 4 bases and J 0 bases, leaving 12 bases between the germline ends. The V gene's germline CDR1 is SGHDT and CDR2 YYEEEE. The CDR3 nucleotides read TGTGCCAGCAGCAAACGGGGGTTTAGCACAGATACGCAGTATTTT. Encoded protein: CASSKRGFSTDTQYF.

The chain recombines TRBV13 with TRBJ1-2; D is perhaps TRBD1 (6 bases). The germline gives CDR1 PRHDT, CDR2 FYEKMQ (reference sequence). The CDR3 consists of 13 residues. Deletions cut 5 bases from V and 2 bases from J, with 9 bases between. This chain's CDR3 is CASSPTGNYGYTF. The DNA for the CDR3 is TGTGCCAGCAGCCCTACAGGGAACTATGGCTACACCTTC.

V and J are TRBV7-3 and TRBJ2-6; TRBD1 is a possible D gene (5 bases). The germline CDR1 and CDR2 sequences are SGHTA and FQGTGA. Trimming removed 4 bases from V and 3 bases from J, with 16 bases in between. The CDR3 runs to 17 residues. This chain's CDR3 is CASSSPSGASGANVLTF. In DNA, the CDR3 is TGTGCCAGCAGCTCCCCCAGTGGGGCTAGTGGGGCCAACGTCCTGACTTTC.

This clone was seen just once. V gene TRBV5-1 combines with J gene TRBJ2-3; 8 bases agree with TRBD2. This CDR3 spans 17 amino acids. With V trimmed by 1 base and J by 1 base, 8 bases remained unmatched. Germline assignment: CDR1 SGHRS and CDR2 YFSETQ. CDR3 DNA: TGCGCCAGCAGCTTGCCATCCGGGCGGGGGGGCACAGATACGCAGTATTTT. This gives the protein CASSLPSGRGGTDTQYF.

The chain employs TRBV7-9 and TRBJ2-3; 15 bases align to TRBD2. The V gene end was trimmed by 5 bases and the J gene end by 2 bases; junction bases not matched to a gene: 5. CDR1 is SEHNR and CDR2 is FQNEAQ in the germline V gene (reference sequence). The CDR3 contains 17 residues. As DNA, the CDR3 is TGTGCCAGCAGCCTCGGGACTAGCGGGGGGAACACAGATACGCAGTATTTT. Its protein is CASSLGTSGGNTDTQYF.

The count of this clone is one. Its ends do not fully match the called genes, so a read error is possible. The chain is built from TRBV19 and TRBJ2-3, with D perhaps TRBD2 (5 bases). The CDR3 sequence is 14 residues long. Germline lookup yields CDR1 LNHDA and CDR2 SQIVND (reference sequence). The CDR3 nucleotides read TGTGCCGGTAGTCCCCTAGCCAAGACAGATACGCAGTATTTT. It translates to CAGSPLAKTDTQYF.

The chain employs TRBV5-8 and TRBJ1-1; D may be TRBD1 (5 bases). V was pared by 1 base and J by 5 bases, with 12 bases between. This CDR3 comprises 14 residues. Germline CDR1 reads SGHTS; CDR2 reads YDEGEE. Written as DNA, the CDR3 is TGTGCCAGCAGCTTGTCCAGGGCGGGGACTGAAGCTTTCTTT. It yields the protein CASSLSRAGTEAFF. Full variable domain (outside the CDR3, taken from reference TRBV5-8 and TRBJ1-1): EAGVTQSPTHLIKTRGQQATLRCSPISGHTSVYWYQQALGLGLQFLLWYDEGEERNRGNFPPRFSGRQFPNYSSELNVNALELEDSALYLCASSLSRAGTEAFFGQGTRLTVV.

The rearrangement joins TRBV13 to TRBJ2-4; 8 bases align to TRBD2. This CDR3 has 16 amino acids. CDR1 and CDR2 from the germline V gene are PRHDT and FYEKMQ (reference sequence). V was clipped by 5 bases and J by 2 bases; unmatched bases: 8. DNA of the CDR3: TGTGCCAGCAGCCCGCGGGGGGCCCAATCCAAAAACATTCAGTACTTC. As protein: CASSPRGAQSKNIQYF.

J is TRBJ2-7 and V is TRBV21-1; no DNA check was done on the table's D call, TRBD1. TRBV21-1 is annotated as a pseudogene. This CDR3 comprises 15 residues. Written as DNA, the CDR3 is TGTGCCAGCAGCAAAGACAGCTTTCCCCGGTGGGAGCAGTACTTC. This gives the protein CASSKDSFPRWEQYF.